This T cell receptor beta chain derives from a study of PD-1 blockade in classical Hodgkin lymphoma. Germline values: CDR1 GTSNPN, CDR2 SVGIG (reference sequence). This CDR3 is built from 14 residues. V was trimmed by 2 bases and J by 8 bases, leaving 15 bases between them. This clone was picked up one time. Its antigen remains unknown. Data came from immunoSEQ multiplex PCR; TCRdb stores just in-frame clones and leaves some out. Counted here are under 8,000 clones, more than 65% occurring once; the ten biggest clones make up approximately 4.1%. Following autologous stem cell transplantation, relapse occurred in every patient, and exposure to brentuximab vedotin varied. The authors purified CD4+ T cells from thawed PBMCs by magnetic negative selection. Under best response, outcomes were complete response, partial response or progressive disease. General observations from the study: The diversity seen at baseline in complete responders resembled that of newly diagnosed patients. Only CD4+ TCR diversity, not CD8+, had risen significantly by C4D1. Newly diagnosed patients were reported to start with lower TCR diversity than healthy donors.

The sample in question was CD4+ T cells from blood, obtained at baseline. This chain connects TRBV30 to TRBJ2-2; D possibly matches TRBD1 or TRBD2 (5 bases each). The receptor comes from a human donor with classical Hodgkin lymphoma. The CDR3, as DNA: TGTGCCTGGAGTTTTGGACAAACGGGGGGGGAGCTGTTTTTT. Protein: CAWSFGQTGGELFF.